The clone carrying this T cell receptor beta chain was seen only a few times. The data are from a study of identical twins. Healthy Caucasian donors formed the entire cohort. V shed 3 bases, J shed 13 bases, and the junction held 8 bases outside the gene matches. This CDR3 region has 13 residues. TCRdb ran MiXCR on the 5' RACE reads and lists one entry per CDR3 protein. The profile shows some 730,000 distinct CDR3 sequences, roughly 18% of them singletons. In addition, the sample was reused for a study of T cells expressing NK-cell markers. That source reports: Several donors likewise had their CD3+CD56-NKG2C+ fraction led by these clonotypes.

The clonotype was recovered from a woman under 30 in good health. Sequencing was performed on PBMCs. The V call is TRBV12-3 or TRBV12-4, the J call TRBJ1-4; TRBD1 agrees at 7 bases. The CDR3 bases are TGTGCCAGCAGTTTCGACAGGCCAGGGGGACTGTTTTTT. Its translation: CASSFDRPGGLFF.